Many counts were recorded for the clone carrying this TCR beta chain. Its antigen is currently unknown. V lost 8 bases to trimming and J lost 1 base, with 11 bases between them. The CDR3 spans 13 residues. Germline V lookup: CDR1 MNHNS, CDR2 SASEGT. The data derive from a study of neurological immune-mediated disorders. One entry per CDR3 protein results from TCRdb running MiXCR on the 5' RACE reads. The sample lists 55,000 to 75,000 distinct CDR3 sequences, 5.2% seen once, with about 2.6% in the top ten. Study-level findings and limits: The multiple sclerosis repertoire cluster had no clinical or MRI feature associated with it.

The chain carries TRBV6-1 and TRBJ1-1; D gene uncertain. The source is a woman in her twenties or thirties with multiple sclerosis. The sequenced sample was PBMCs. The CDR3 nucleotides read TGTGCCAGCGGGAGGCAGGCGAACACTGAAGCTTTCTTT. This translates into CASGRQANTEAFF.